This T cell receptor beta chain came from a study of Graves' ophthalmopathy and Graves' hyperthyroidism. The sample holds many counts of this clonotype. The antigen is undetermined. Whole-study findings and limits: Clonotypes were expanded in thyroid at above 0.001 frequency, and most also appeared in blood.

Hyperthyroidism in these 18- to 65-year-old patients was newly diagnosed, lasting under 2 months. Uncontrolled infections, pregnancy, lactation or other autoimmune diseases led to patient exclusion. The CDR3 runs to 14 residues. V shed 6 bases, J shed 9 bases, and the junction held 10 bases outside the gene matches. Germline CDR1 reads ENHRY; CDR2 reads SYGVKD. The authors amplified TCR beta CDR3 regions, and they did so from RNA transcripts for repertoire sequencing. Scientists carried out first-round RT-PCR using HTBI primers and then a second-round multiplex PCR. TCRdb reprocessed the multiplex PCR reads with MiXCR, giving one entry per CDR3 protein. Altogether about 600,000 distinct CDR3 sequences are present, 35% to 45% being singletons, with the ten largest covering less than 4.5%.

Sequencing input: peripheral blood or thyroid tissue (not recorded which). The chain carries TRBV10-3 and TRBJ2-3; 9 bases map to TRBD2. The receptor was isolated from an adult man with Graves' hyperthyroidism. As DNA, the CDR3 is TGTGCCATCAGCTCCCAAGGGCTAGCGGGGACGCAGTATTTT. This translates into CAISSQGLAGTQYF.